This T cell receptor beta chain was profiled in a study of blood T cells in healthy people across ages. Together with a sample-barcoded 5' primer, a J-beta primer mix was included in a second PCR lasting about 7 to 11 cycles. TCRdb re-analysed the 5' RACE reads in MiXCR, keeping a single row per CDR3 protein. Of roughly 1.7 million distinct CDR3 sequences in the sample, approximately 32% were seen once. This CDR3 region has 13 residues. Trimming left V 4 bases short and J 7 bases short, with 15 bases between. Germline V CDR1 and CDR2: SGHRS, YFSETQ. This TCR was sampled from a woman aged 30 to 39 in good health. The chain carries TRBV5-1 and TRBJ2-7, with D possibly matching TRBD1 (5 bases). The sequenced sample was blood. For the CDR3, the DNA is TGCGCCAGCAGCCCCCAGGGTTTAGGAGAGCAGTACTTC. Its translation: CASSPQGLGEQYF.